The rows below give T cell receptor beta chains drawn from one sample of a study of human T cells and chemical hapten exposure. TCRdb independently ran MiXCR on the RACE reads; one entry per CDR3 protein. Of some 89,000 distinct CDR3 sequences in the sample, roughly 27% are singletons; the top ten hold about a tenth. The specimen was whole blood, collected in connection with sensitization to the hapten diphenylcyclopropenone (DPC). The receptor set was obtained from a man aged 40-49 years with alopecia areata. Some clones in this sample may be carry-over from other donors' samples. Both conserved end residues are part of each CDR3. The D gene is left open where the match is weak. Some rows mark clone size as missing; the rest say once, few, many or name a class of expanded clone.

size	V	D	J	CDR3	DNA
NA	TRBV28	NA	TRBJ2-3	CASSLLAGPDTDTQYF	TGTGCCAGCAGCCTACTGGCGGGACCCGACACAGATACGCAGTATTTT
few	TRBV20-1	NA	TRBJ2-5	CSAPDLQKTQYF	TGCAGTGCTCCAGATCTACAGAAGACCCAGTACTTC
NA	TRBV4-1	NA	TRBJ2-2	CASSQDLRSLFF	TGCGCCAGCAGCCAAGATCTGCGTAGCCTGTTTTTT
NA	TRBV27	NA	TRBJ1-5	CASSFNSNQPQHF	TGTGCCAGCAGCTTTAATAGCAATCAGCCCCAGCATTTT
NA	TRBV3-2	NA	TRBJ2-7	CASSQENSRAPYEQYF	TGTGCCAGCAGCCAAGAGAATTCCAGGGCCCCCTACGAGCAGTACTTC
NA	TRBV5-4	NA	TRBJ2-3	CASSLGLSGHSTDTQYF	TGTGCCAGCAGCTTGGGTCTAAGCGGGCATAGCACAGATACGCAGTATTTT
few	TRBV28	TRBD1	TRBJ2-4	CASQTPGTAKNIQYF	TGTGCCAGCCAGACGCCCGGGACAGCAAAAAACATTCAGTACTTC
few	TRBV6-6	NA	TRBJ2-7	CATGVGLPSYEQYF	TGTGCCACCGGCGTGGGACTCCCCTCCTACGAGCAGTACTTC
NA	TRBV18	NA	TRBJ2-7	CASSPRGDDEQYF	TGTGCCAGCTCACCAAGGGGGGATGACGAGCAGTACTTC
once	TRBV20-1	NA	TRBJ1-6	CSAREGNSPLHF	TGCAGTGCTAGAGAAGGGAATTCACCCCTCCACTTT
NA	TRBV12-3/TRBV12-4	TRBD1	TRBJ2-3	CASSFGTGGESTDTQYF	TGTGCCAGCAGTTTCGGGACAGGGGGGGAAAGCACAGATACGCAGTATTTT
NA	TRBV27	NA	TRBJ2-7	CASSYLGGYEQYF	TGTGCCAGCAGTTACCTAGGGGGCTACGAGCAGTACTTC
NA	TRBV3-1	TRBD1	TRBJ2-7	CASSRGTVPYEQYF	TGTGCCAGCAGCCGAGGGACAGTCCCCTACGAGCAGTACTTC
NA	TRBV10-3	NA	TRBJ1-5	CAISESRGNSNQPQHF	TGTGCCATCAGTGAGTCGAGGGGTAATAGCAATCAGCCCCAGCATTTT
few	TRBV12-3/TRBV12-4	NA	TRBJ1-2	CASSFSLGIPHGYTF	TGTGCCAGCAGTTTCTCATTGGGGATACCTCATGGCTACACCTTC
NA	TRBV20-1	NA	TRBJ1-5	CSARADPGTESSNQPQHF	TGCAGTGCTAGAGCCGACCCCGGGACGGAATCTAGCAATCAGCCCCAGCATTTT
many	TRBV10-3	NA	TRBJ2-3	CAISSTSTDTQYF	TGTGCCATCAGCAGTACTAGCACAGATACGCAGTATTTT
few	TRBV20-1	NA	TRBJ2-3	CSASFTVSTDTQYF	TGCAGTGCCAGTTTCACGGTTAGCACAGATACGCAGTATTTT
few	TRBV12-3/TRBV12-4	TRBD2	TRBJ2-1	CASSSGRAHEQFF	TGTGCCAGCAGTAGCGGGAGGGCCCATGAGCAGTTCTTC
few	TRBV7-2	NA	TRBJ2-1	CASSLAHGGNEQFF	TGTGCCAGCAGCTTAGCCCATGGGGGCAATGAGCAGTTCTTC
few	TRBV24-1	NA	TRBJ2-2	CATSDFGLENTGELFF	TGTGCCACCAGTGATTTCGGTCTGGAGAACACCGGGGAGCTGTTTTTT
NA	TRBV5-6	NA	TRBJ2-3	CASSFSRTDTQYF	TGTGCCAGCAGCTTCTCGAGAACAGATACGCAGTATTTT
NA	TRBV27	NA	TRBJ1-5	CASSPPGQSNQPQHF	TGTGCCAGCAGTCCACCGGGACAAAGCAATCAGCCCCAGCATTTT
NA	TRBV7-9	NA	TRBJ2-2	CASSPRRGGTGELFF	TGTGCCAGCAGCCCCAGAAGGGGAGGAACCGGGGAGCTGTTTTTT
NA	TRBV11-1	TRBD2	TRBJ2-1	CASSGLGLAGITSYNEQFF	TGTGCCAGCAGCGGATTAGGACTAGCGGGAATTACCTCCTACAATGAGCAGTTCTTC
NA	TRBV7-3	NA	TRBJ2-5	CASSLKHRETQYF	TGTGCCAGCAGCTTAAAACACCGGGAGACCCAGTACTTC
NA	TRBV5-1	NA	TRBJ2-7	CASSLAERGEQYF	TGCGCCAGCAGCTTGGCAGAAAGGGGCGAGCAGTACTTC
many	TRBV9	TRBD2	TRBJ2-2	CASTISGRGGELFF	TGTGCCAGCACAATTAGCGGGAGAGGCGGGGAGCTGTTTTTT
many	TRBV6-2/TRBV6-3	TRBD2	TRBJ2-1	CASRRKKRELYNEQFF	TGTGCCAGCAGAAGAAAGAAGCGGGAGCTGTACAATGAGCAGTTCTTC
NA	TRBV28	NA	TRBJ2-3	CASSLFTPTRRGTDTQYF	TGTGCCAGCAGTTTATTTACCCCGACTAGAAGGGGCACAGATACGCAGTATTTT
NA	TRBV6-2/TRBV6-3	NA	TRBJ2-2	CASSHPRGLANTGELFF	TGTGCCAGCAGTCACCCCCGCGGCCTGGCGAACACCGGGGAGCTGTTTTTT
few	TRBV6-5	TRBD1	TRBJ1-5	CASSEWDRKDQPQHF	TGTGCCAGCAGCGAATGGGACAGAAAAGATCAGCCCCAGCATTTT
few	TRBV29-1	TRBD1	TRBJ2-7	CSVGGTGTGAGEQYF	TGCAGCGTTGGAGGAACCGGGACAGGGGCAGGCGAGCAGTACTTC
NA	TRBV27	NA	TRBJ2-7	CASASYEQYF	TGTGCCAGCGCCAGCTACGAGCAGTACTTC
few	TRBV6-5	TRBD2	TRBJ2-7	CASSGPGLAGVADEQYF	TGTGCCAGCAGCGGCCCGGGACTAGCGGGAGTAGCTGACGAGCAGTACTTC
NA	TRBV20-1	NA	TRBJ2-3	CSASLSTDTQYF	TGCAGTGCTAGCCTTAGCACAGATACGCAGTATTTT
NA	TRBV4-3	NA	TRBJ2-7	CASSQSKLAPFYEQYF	TGCGCCAGCAGCCAGTCAAAGCTAGCGCCCTTCTACGAGCAGTACTTC
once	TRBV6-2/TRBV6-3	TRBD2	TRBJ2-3	CASSPWKLAEGGDTQYF	TGTGCCAGCAGTCCATGGAAACTAGCGGAAGGAGGGGATACGCAGTATTTT
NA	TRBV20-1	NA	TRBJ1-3	CSASRLSGTGNTIYF	TGCAGTGCTAGTAGATTGTCAGGGACTGGAAACACCATATATTTT
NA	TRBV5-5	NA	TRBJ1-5	CASSFSDLNQPQHF	TGTGCCAGCAGCTTCAGCGATCTCAATCAGCCCCAGCATTTT
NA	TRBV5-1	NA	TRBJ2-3	CASSLSQPSTDTQYF	TGCGCCAGCAGCCTGTCACAGCCTAGTACAGATACGCAGTATTTT
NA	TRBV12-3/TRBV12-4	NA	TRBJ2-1	CASTYLASSEQFF	TGTGCCAGCACATATCTAGCAAGTAGTGAGCAGTTCTTC
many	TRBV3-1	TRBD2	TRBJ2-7	CASSQGLAGVEQYF	TGTGCCAGCAGCCAAGGCCTAGCGGGAGTCGAGCAGTACTTC
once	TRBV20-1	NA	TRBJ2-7	CSASGVLKGIYEQYF	TGCAGTGCATCGGGCGTTCTCAAAGGGATCTACGAGCAGTACTTC
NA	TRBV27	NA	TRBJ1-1	CASSFRLNTEAFF	TGTGCCAGCAGTTTCCGATTAAACACTGAAGCTTTCTTT